Below, 14 T cell receptor beta chains from the same sample are listed, as sequenced in a study of T cell repertoires in cytomegalovirus infection. Which antigens these TCRs recognize remains unknown. TCRdb used MiXCR to reprocess the reads, holding one entry per CDR3 protein. The sample yields approximately 730,000 distinct CDR3 sequences, about 30% seen once. This specimen consisted of cultured PBMCs, obtained from culture after CMV antigen stimulation. The source of these receptors is a human donor in good health (CMV status not recorded). Some clones in this sample may be carry-over from other donors' samples.

The chain couples TRBV18 to TRBJ2-5; D may be TRBD2 (5 bases). Deletions cut 6 bases from V and 5 bases from J, with 16 bases between. The CDR3 sequence is 14 residues long. Germline CDR1 is KGHSH and CDR2 is LQKENI. CDR3 protein: CASSLWTDAETQYF. CDR3 coding DNA: TGTGCCAGCTCTCTGTGGACTGACGCGGAGACCCAGTACTTC.

This clonotype turned up a few times. This chain uses TRBV20-1 with TRBJ1-1; 8 bases map to TRBD1. CDR3 length: 17 residues. Germline CDR1 DFQATT, CDR2 SNEGSKA (reference sequence). V was pared by 5 bases and J by 3 bases, with 17 bases of the junction left unmatched. Here the CDR3 reads CSAGGRRTGRGDTEAFF. The CDR3 bases are TGCAGTGCTGGGGGGAGGAGGACAGGGAGAGGGGACACTGAAGCTTTCTTT.

This clonotype appeared a few times. The J gene is TRBJ2-3, the V gene TRBV6-5; 9 bases line up with TRBD2. V dropped 7 bases and J dropped 4; count of bases not matched to a gene: 6. Germline CDR1 is MNHEY and CDR2 is SVGAGI. CDR3 length: 14 amino acids. CDR3 amino acids: CASTLAGRADTQYF. The DNA of the CDR3 is TGTGCCAGCACCCTAGCGGGGCGGGCAGATACGCAGTATTTT.

V usage is TRBV2 and J usage is TRBJ2-5; the D call may be TRBD1 or TRBD2 (6 bases each). From germline, CDR1 is SNHLY and CDR2 FYNNEI. V shed 0 bases and J shed 4 bases, with 15 bases lying between them. The CDR3 length is 16 residues. DNA of the CDR3: TGTGCCAGCAGTGAAGCGATGGTGGGGGGCCGAGAGACCCAGTACTTC. It specifies CASSEAMVGGRETQYF.

The sample holds many counts of this clonotype. The chain recombines TRBV7-2 with TRBJ1-5; 7 bases are a match to TRBD1. Germline values: CDR1 SGHTA, CDR2 FQGNSA. The CDR3 is 15 amino acids. Unmatched junction bases numbered 5, after V lost 5 bases and J lost 1 base. This CDR3 is CASSTQGGSNQPQHF. CDR3 coding DNA: TGTGCCAGCAGCACCCAGGGGGGGAGCAATCAGCCCCAGCATTTT.

This clonotype was picked up a small number of times. The chain employs TRBV7-9 and TRBJ2-3, with no clear D. In germline, CDR1 is SEHNR, CDR2 FQNEAQ (reference sequence). The V end lost 5 bases, the J end lost 0 bases, and 9 bases lay between the germline ends. The CDR3 runs to 14 residues. CDR3 protein: CASSASYSTDTQYF. The DNA for the CDR3 is TGTGCCAGCAGCGCAAGCTATAGCACAGATACGCAGTATTTT.

CDR3 loop: CASSVADPGFGYTF. DNA for the CDR3: TGTGCCAGCAGCGTAGCCGACCCAGGCTTTGGCTACACCTTC. V and J are TRBV9 and TRBJ1-2; no clear D. CDR3 size: 14 residues. Germline assignment: CDR1 SGDLS and CDR2 YYNGEE. V gave up 0 bases and J gave up 7 bases, with 13 bases separating them.

The chain links TRBV7-2 to TRBJ1-6; D remains unclear. Deletions cut 4 bases from V and 6 bases from J, with 13 bases between. The CDR3 has 15 amino acids. Germline V gene lookup returns CDR1 SGHTA and CDR2 FQGNSA. In DNA form, the CDR3 reads TGTGCCAGCAGCTCCGAACGACAAGCTAATTCACCCCTCCACTTT. As protein: CASSSERQANSPLHF. Based on the CDR3 plus reference TRBV7-2 and TRBJ1-6, the full variable domain is GAGVSQSPSNKVTEKGKDVELRCDPISGHTALYWYRQSLGQGLEFLIYFQGNSAPDKSGLPSDRFSAERTGGSVSTLTIQRTQQEDSAVYLCASSSERQANSPLHFGNGTRLTVT.

The chain carries TRBV2 and TRBJ2-7; D not certain. Looked up from germline, CDR1 is SNHLY and CDR2 is FYNNEI. V gave up 1 base and J gave up 0 bases, with 7 bases separating them. This CDR3 is 14 amino acids long. CDR3 coding DNA: TGTGCCAGCAGTGAAGGGTCGTACTCCTACGAGCAGTACTTC. Its translation: CASSEGSYSYEQYF.

The chain has TRBV2 and TRBJ1-2, with 8 bases matching TRBD1. Trimming removed 3 bases from V and 4 bases from J; junction bases left unmatched: 10. Germline V gene lookup returns CDR1 SNHLY and CDR2 FYNNEI. The CDR3 extends over 16 amino acids. The CDR3, as DNA: TGTGCCAGCAGTGAGCCGGGCAGGGGGCCTCTCTATGGCTACACCTTC. Residues: CASSEPGRGPLYGYTF.

This clonotype occurred many times. V is TRBV12-3 or TRBV12-4 and J is TRBJ2-3; 7 nucleotides line up with TRBD2. Unmatched junction bases numbered 1, after V lost 6 bases and J lost 1 base. This CDR3 is built from 13 residues. The CDR3 DNA sequence: TGTGCCAGCAGAGCGGGGCGCACAGATACGCAGTATTTT. Translated: CASRAGRTDTQYF.

J is TRBJ2-1 and V is TRBV5-6; D is unclear. V lost 2 bases and J 1 base, leaving 7 bases between the germline ends. This CDR3 is 14 amino acids long. Germline assignment: CDR1 SGHDT and CDR2 YYEEEE. CDR3 DNA: TGTGCCAGCAGCTTCTGGGGATCCTACAATGAGCAGTTCTTC. As protein: CASSFWGSYNEQFF.

This clonotype has only a few counts. The chain combines TRBV28 with TRBJ2-1; possibly TRBD1 for D (6 bases). This CDR3 spans 15 amino acids. Germline CDR1 is MDHEN and CDR2 is SYDVKM. V dropped 7 bases and J dropped 1 base, with 14 bases sitting between them. For the CDR3, the DNA is TGTGCCAGCAATCGAGGACAGCCGTCCTACAATGAGCAGTTCTTC. Amino acid sequence: CASNRGQPSYNEQFF.

The chain couples TRBV28 to TRBJ1-4; TRBD1 might be the D (6 bases). V shed 7 bases and J shed 2 bases, with 11 bases lying between them. The CDR3 has 14 amino acids. Germline CDR1 and CDR2: MDHEN and SYDVKM. The CDR3 DNA is TGTGCCAGCATGCGGGGGCTTACTAATGAAAAACTGTTTTTT. Amino acids: CASMRGLTNEKLFF. The entire variable domain, with the rest obtained from reference TRBV28 and TRBJ1-4, is as follows: DVKVTQSSRYLVKRTGEKVFLECVQDMDHENMFWYRQDPGLGLRLIYFSYDVKMKEKGDIPEGYSVSREKKERFSLILESASTNQTSMYLCASMRGLTNEKLFFGSGTQLSVL.